Listed below are T cell receptor beta chains from one sample, sequenced in a study of T cells in Graves' hyperthyroidism and ophthalmopathy. One entry per CDR3 protein results from TCRdb running MiXCR on the multiplex PCR reads. The data show around 350,000 distinct CDR3 sequences, with around 13% seen just once and around a tenth held by the top ten. Material: blood. Source of these receptors: a woman aged 18-29 years with Graves' hyperthyroidism. CDR3s include the opening cysteine and the closing phenylalanine or tryptophan. The order of the fields is D gene, J gene, clone size, V gene, CDR3 protein, CDR3 DNA. D genes are given only for firm matches. Clone size is stated in some rows and not others, as once, few, many or a class when expanded.

-,TRBJ2-1,many,TRBV20-1,CSATRTSRSEQFF,TGCAGTGCTACCCGGACCAGCCGGAGTGAGCAGTTCTTC
-,TRBJ2-7,many,TRBV12-3/TRBV12-4,CASSLTQGKGEQYF,TGTGCCAGCAGTTTAACTCAGGGGAAAGGCGAGCAGTACTTC
-,TRBJ1-5,many,TRBV7-3,CASSLEGNPSNQPQHF,TGTGCCAGCAGCTTAGAGGGGAACCCTAGCAATCAGCCCCAGCATTTT
-,TRBJ2-3,many,TRBV20-1,CSAGPLESSTDTQYF,TGCAGTGCTGGTCCCCTGGAATCTAGCACAGATACGCAGTATTTT
-,TRBJ1-6,many,TRBV12-3/TRBV12-4,CASSHSGSPLHF,TGTGCCAGTTCCCACTCAGGGTCACCCCTCCACTTT
TRBD2,TRBJ2-1,many,TRBV11-2,CASSLGRLGTSGSNEQFF,TGTGCCAGCAGCTTAGGTCGTTTGGGGACTAGCGGGAGCAATGAGCAGTTCTTC
-,TRBJ2-7,many,TRBV5-1,CASSWTPGTIAYEQYF,TGCGCCAGCAGTTGGACGCCCGGGACCATCGCCTACGAGCAGTACTTC
-,TRBJ1-1,many,TRBV7-3,CASSSLMNTEAFF,TGTGCCAGCAGCTCCTTGATGAACACTGAAGCTTTCTTT
-,TRBJ2-6,few,TRBV7-7,CASSLAGKTYSFSGANVLTF,TGTGCTAGCAGCTTGGCAGGGAAGACTTACTCCTTCTCTGGGGCCAACGTCCTGACTTTC
-,TRBJ1-1,many,TRBV28,CASSLGRGERGAPGSAAFF,TGTGCCAGCAGTTTAGGAAGGGGTGAGCGAGGGGCGCCAGGATCCGCGGCTTTCTTT
-,TRBJ2-3,many,TRBV18,CASSPQRDAADTQYF,TGTGCCAGCTCACCACAACGGGATGCTGCGGATACGCAGTATTTT
-,TRBJ2-3,few,TRBV7-9,CASSSSTDTRYF,TGTGCCAGCAGCTCCAGCACAGATACGCGGTATTTT
TRBD1,TRBJ2-1,few,TRBV20-1,CSGYRDRVPREQFF,TGCAGTGGTTATCGGGACAGGGTCCCTAGGGAGCAGTTCTTC
-,TRBJ2-7,-,TRBV18,CASSPTDITYEQYF,TGTGCCAGCTCACCCACGGACATAACCTACGAGCAGTACTTC
-,TRBJ1-3,many,TRBV20-1,CSARDRNTIYF,TGCAGTGCTAGGGACCGCAACACCATATATTTT
-,TRBJ1-2,-,TRBV12-3/TRBV12-4,CASNDPARDHYGYTF,TGTGCCAGCAATGACCCCGCCAGGGATCACTATGGCTACACCTTC
TRBD1,TRBJ2-1,many,TRBV4-1,CASSQPTGGSYNEQFF,TGCGCCAGCAGCCAACCTACAGGGGGTTCCTACAATGAGCAGTTCTTC
-,TRBJ1-2,many,TRBV7-2,CASSRTDNINYGYTF,TGTGCCAGCAGCCGGACAGACAACATTAACTATGGCTACACCTTC
-,TRBJ1-1,many,TRBV6-1,CASTFQDPRNTEAFF,TGTGCCAGCACCTTTCAGGACCCCAGGAACACTGAAGCTTTCTTT
TRBD1,TRBJ2-1,many,TRBV28,CASRRQGAPRNEQFF,TGTGCCAGCAGAAGACAGGGGGCGCCCCGCAATGAGCAGTTCTTC
-,TRBJ1-2,-,TRBV20-1,CSARDSILTTDIYGYTF,TGCAGTGCTAGAGACTCAATCCTAACGACAGATATCTATGGCTACACCTTC
-,TRBJ1-6,few,TRBV27,CASRGPGSTNSPLHF,TGTGCCAGCAGGGGCCCAGGATCCACGAATTCACCCCTCCACTTT
-,TRBJ2-1,-,TRBV6-1,CASSPGGTPKGYEQFF,TGTGCCAGCAGTCCTGGCGGGACGCCGAAGGGGTATGAGCAGTTCTTC
-,TRBJ2-1,many,TRBV4-3,CASSRASGEQFF,TGCGCCAGCAGCCGGGCAAGCGGGGAGCAGTTCTTC
-,TRBJ2-3,many,TRBV28,CASGGGAFPDTQYF,TGTGCCAGCGGTGGGGGCGCGTTCCCAGATACGCAGTATTTT
-,TRBJ1-2,many,TRBV5-1,CASSHARDLDGYTF,TGCGCCAGCAGCCATGCGAGGGACTTGGATGGCTACACCTTC
-,TRBJ2-7,many,TRBV15,CATSRDRDSSYEQYF,TGTGCCACCAGCAGAGATCGAGACAGTTCCTACGAGCAGTACTTC
-,TRBJ1-5,many,TRBV20-1,CSATPRVRSNQPQHF,TGCAGTGCTACCCCTAGGGTCAGGAGCAATCAGCCCCAGCATTTT
TRBD2,TRBJ2-2,many,TRBV5-8,CASSWGGGLGTGELFF,TGTGCCAGCAGCTGGGGCGGGGGGCTCGGCACCGGGGAGCTGTTTTTT
-,TRBJ2-7,many,TRBV20-1,CSARTGTFYEQYF,TGCAGTGCTAGGACCGGGACCTTCTACGAGCAGTACTTC
TRBD1,TRBJ2-1,many,TRBV6-2/TRBV6-3,CASSQGQATNNEQFF,TGTGCCAGCAGCCAGGGACAGGCGACCAACAATGAGCAGTTCTTC
-,TRBJ2-7,many,TRBV7-8,CASSLGGLYEQYF,TGTGCCAGCAGCTTAGGCGGGCTGTACGAGCAGTACTTC
-,TRBJ1-2,many,TRBV11-2,CASSSGTGTYGYTF,TGTGCCAGCAGCTCGGGAACAGGGACCTATGGCTACACCTTC
-,TRBJ2-7,many,TRBV7-9,CASSLGGGGPYEQYF,TGTGCCAGCAGCCTAGGTGGGGGCGGACCCTACGAGCAGTACTTC
TRBD1,TRBJ1-4,many,TRBV30,CAWSVQGGEEKLFF,TGTGCCTGGAGTGTTCAGGGGGGTGAAGAAAAACTGTTTTTT
TRBD1,TRBJ2-7,many,TRBV4-2,CASSQSGNPGGHYEQYF,TGTGCCAGCAGCCAATCGGGGAACCCAGGGGGCCACTACGAGCAGTACTTC
TRBD1,TRBJ2-6,many,TRBV11-3,CASSPGGPTGENSGANVLTF,TGTGCCAGCAGCCCAGGAGGGCCGACAGGGGAAAACTCTGGGGCCAACGTCCTGACTTTC
TRBD1,TRBJ1-5,many,TRBV20-1,CSARATGGGSNQPQHF,TGCAGTGCTAGGGCGACAGGGGGCGGAAGCAATCAGCCCCAGCATTTT
TRBD2,TRBJ2-3,many,TRBV27,CASSLLVPESGIRDTQYF,TGTGCCAGCAGTTTATTGGTCCCGGAGAGCGGGATTAGAGATACGCAGTATTTT
-,TRBJ1-4,few,TRBV7-9,CASSRSPGTANEKLFF,TGTGCCAGCAGCCGAAGCCCCGGGACGGCCAATGAAAAACTGTTTTTT
-,TRBJ2-1,many,TRBV6-1,CASSRTEIYNEQFF,TGTGCCAGCAGTCGAACGGAGATCTACAATGAGCAGTTCTTC
-,TRBJ1-2,many,TRBV12-3/TRBV12-4,CASSLEGYGYTF,TGTGCCAGCAGTTTAGAGGGATATGGCTACACCTTC
TRBD2,TRBJ2-5,few,TRBV25-1,CASTVLAGEETQYF,TGTGCCAGCACTGTCCTAGCGGGAGAAGAGACCCAGTACTTC
-,TRBJ2-3,many,TRBV7-2,CASSLTWGSTDTQYF,TGTGCCAGCAGCCTTACATGGGGGAGCACAGATACGCAGTATTTT
-,TRBJ2-3,many,TRBV6-2/TRBV6-3,CASSYGRRNPPTDTQYF,TGTGCCAGCAGTTACGGGAGGCGCAACCCCCCCACAGATACGCAGTATTTT
TRBD1,TRBJ1-2,-,TRBV6-4,CASSENPGQYYGYTF,TGTGCCAGCAGCGAAAATCCGGGACAGTACTATGGCTACACCTTC
-,TRBJ2-7,many,TRBV18,CASSPRSGREQYF,TGTGCCAGCTCACCAAGGAGCGGCAGGGAGCAGTACTTC
-,TRBJ1-4,many,TRBV9,CASSSSLATNEKLFF,TGTGCCAGCAGTTCTAGTCTCGCAACTAATGAAAAACTGTTTTTT
-,TRBJ1-1,many,TRBV12-3/TRBV12-4,CASSLAQGRTEAFF,TGTGCCAGCAGTTTAGCCCAGGGTAGGACTGAAGCTTTCTTT
-,TRBJ2-5,many,TRBV3-1,CASSTVQETQYF,TGTGCCAGCTCAACAGTCCAAGAGACCCAGTACTTC
TRBD2,TRBJ2-7,many,TRBV28,CASSWEGLGYEQYF,TGTGCCAGCTCTTGGGAGGGGTTAGGCTACGAGCAGTACTTC
-,TRBJ1-1,many,TRBV28,CASILTRAKNTEAFF,TGTGCCAGCATTTTAACCCGGGCGAAGAACACTGAAGCTTTCTTT
TRBD1,TRBJ1-1,many,TRBV27,CASSRGDRGLRWHTEAFF,TGTGCCAGCAGTCGCGGGGACAGGGGGCTGCGGTGGCACACTGAAGCTTTCTTT
-,TRBJ1-1,many,TRBV20-1,CSARVTGREFF,TGCAGTGCTAGAGTGACAGGCCGGGAGTTCTTT
TRBD1,TRBJ1-1,many,TRBV12-3/TRBV12-4,CASSLGQGAQTEAFF,TGTGCCAGCAGTTTAGGACAGGGGGCGCAAACTGAAGCTTTCTTT